Listed below are T cell receptor beta chains from one sample, sequenced in a study of beta chain features in type 1 diabetes. Measured with immunoSEQ multiplex PCR; TCRdb has only the in-frame clones, and not every one. The table shows 100,000 to 150,000 clones, with 9% occurring only once. Source material: central memory CD4+ T cells from blood. The receptors here all came from a man aged 30-40 years with type 1 diabetes. Both conserved end residues are part of each CDR3. The D gene is left open where the match is weak. Clone size appears in some rows only: once, few, many, or a class for an expanded clone.

cdr3_aa: CASSFTGGVEAFF; cdr3_nt: TGTGCCAGCAGCTTTACAGGGGGCGTAGAAGCTTTCTTT; d_call: TRBD1; v_call: TRBV27; clone_size: few; j_call: TRBJ1-1
cdr3_aa: CASTLGGTGGGEQYF; cdr3_nt: TGTGCCAGCACCCTCGGAGGGACGGGCGGGGGCGAGCAGTACTTC; d_call: TRBD2; v_call: TRBV28; clone_size: -; j_call: TRBJ2-7
cdr3_aa: CASSTPPGWDSPLHF; cdr3_nt: TGTGCCAGCAGTACCCCGCCCGGGTGGGATTCACCCCTCCACTTT; d_call: -; v_call: TRBV28; clone_size: -; j_call: TRBJ1-6
cdr3_aa: CASSPGGTDTQYF; cdr3_nt: TGTGCCAGCAGTCCGGGTGGCACAGATACGCAGTATTTT; d_call: -; v_call: TRBV7-2; clone_size: few; j_call: TRBJ2-3
cdr3_aa: CASQRGGRTDTQYF; cdr3_nt: TGCGCCAGCCAGCGGGGGGGGCGTACAGATACGCAGTATTTT; d_call: TRBD2; v_call: TRBV5-1; clone_size: few; j_call: TRBJ2-3
cdr3_aa: CASSLGGGGSGNTIYF; cdr3_nt: TGTGCCAGCAGCCTAGGGGGTGGCGGCTCTGGAAACACCATATATTTT; d_call: -; v_call: TRBV7-3; clone_size: -; j_call: TRBJ1-3
cdr3_aa: CASSVGAGGGHEQYF; cdr3_nt: TGTGCCAGCAGCGTAGGGGCGGGGGGAGGACACGAGCAGTACTTC; d_call: TRBD2; v_call: TRBV9; clone_size: -; j_call: TRBJ2-7
cdr3_aa: CASLVDRGYQPQHF; cdr3_nt: TGTGCCAGCCTTGTGGACAGGGGTTATCAGCCCCAGCATTTT; d_call: TRBD1; v_call: TRBV6-4; clone_size: -; j_call: TRBJ1-5
cdr3_aa: CASSPHGSYDRDVPEAFF; cdr3_nt: TGTGCCAGCTCACCTCACGGTAGTTATGACAGGGATGTCCCTGAAGCTTTCTTT; d_call: TRBD1; v_call: TRBV18; clone_size: few; j_call: TRBJ1-1
cdr3_aa: CASSLARFSGNTIYF; cdr3_nt: TGTGCCAGCAGCTTGGCCAGGTTCTCTGGAAACACCATATATTTT; d_call: -; v_call: TRBV5-6; clone_size: -; j_call: TRBJ1-3
cdr3_aa: CASGGTGPYNEQFF; cdr3_nt: TGCGCCAGCGGGGGGACAGGGCCTTACAATGAGCAGTTCTTC; d_call: TRBD1; v_call: TRBV4-1; clone_size: few; j_call: TRBJ2-1
cdr3_aa: CASSPPGGVGNEQFF; cdr3_nt: TGTGCCAGCAGCCCCCCCGGAGGGGTGGGCAATGAGCAGTTCTTC; d_call: -; v_call: TRBV7-3; clone_size: few; j_call: TRBJ2-1
cdr3_aa: CASSLRGQGAIDEQFF; cdr3_nt: TGTGCCAGCAGCCTCCGGGGACAGGGGGCAATCGATGAGCAGTTCTTC; d_call: TRBD1; v_call: TRBV11-3; clone_size: -; j_call: TRBJ2-1
cdr3_aa: CASSPVTGGSNEQYF; cdr3_nt: TGTGCCAGCTCACCCGTTACAGGGGGAAGTAACGAGCAGTACTTC; d_call: TRBD1; v_call: TRBV18; clone_size: many; j_call: TRBJ2-7
cdr3_aa: CASGGGRHEQYF; cdr3_nt: TGTGCCAGCGGGGGCGGTCGCCACGAGCAGTACTTC; d_call: -; v_call: TRBV11-2; clone_size: few; j_call: TRBJ2-7
cdr3_aa: CASSVGDQPQHF; cdr3_nt: TGTGCCAGCAGCGTGGGAGATCAGCCCCAGCATTTT; d_call: -; v_call: TRBV5-6; clone_size: few; j_call: TRBJ1-5
cdr3_aa: CASSLAGLAKNIQYF; cdr3_nt: TGTGCCAGCAGCTTAGCGGGACTAGCCAAAAACATTCAGTACTTC; d_call: -; v_call: TRBV7-9; clone_size: -; j_call: TRBJ2-4
cdr3_aa: CASSRLAGSSDTQYF; cdr3_nt: TGCGCCAGCAGCCGACTAGCGGGGTCGTCAGATACGCAGTATTTT; d_call: TRBD2; v_call: TRBV4-3; clone_size: few; j_call: TRBJ2-3
cdr3_aa: CASSEERPDTDTQYF; cdr3_nt: TGCGCCAGCAGTGAGGAGCGGCCCGACACAGATACGCAGTATTTT; d_call: -; v_call: TRBV10-2; clone_size: few; j_call: TRBJ2-3
cdr3_aa: CASSLDRGGEQYF; cdr3_nt: TGCGCCAGCAGCTTGGACAGGGGCGGCGAGCAGTACTTC; d_call: TRBD1; v_call: TRBV5-1; clone_size: few; j_call: TRBJ2-7
cdr3_aa: CSVGGTSGGYEQYF; cdr3_nt: TGCAGCGTTGGGGGGACTAGCGGTGGCTACGAGCAGTACTTC; d_call: TRBD2; v_call: TRBV29-1; clone_size: few; j_call: TRBJ2-7
cdr3_aa: CASSAGPPSYNEQFF; cdr3_nt: TGTGCCAGCAGCGCGGGGCCCCCTTCCTACAATGAGCAGTTCTTC; d_call: -; v_call: TRBV2; clone_size: few; j_call: TRBJ2-1
cdr3_aa: CATSISWTDTQYF; cdr3_nt: TGTGCCACCTCTATTTCTTGGACAGATACGCAGTATTTT; d_call: -; v_call: TRBV7-2; clone_size: -; j_call: TRBJ2-3